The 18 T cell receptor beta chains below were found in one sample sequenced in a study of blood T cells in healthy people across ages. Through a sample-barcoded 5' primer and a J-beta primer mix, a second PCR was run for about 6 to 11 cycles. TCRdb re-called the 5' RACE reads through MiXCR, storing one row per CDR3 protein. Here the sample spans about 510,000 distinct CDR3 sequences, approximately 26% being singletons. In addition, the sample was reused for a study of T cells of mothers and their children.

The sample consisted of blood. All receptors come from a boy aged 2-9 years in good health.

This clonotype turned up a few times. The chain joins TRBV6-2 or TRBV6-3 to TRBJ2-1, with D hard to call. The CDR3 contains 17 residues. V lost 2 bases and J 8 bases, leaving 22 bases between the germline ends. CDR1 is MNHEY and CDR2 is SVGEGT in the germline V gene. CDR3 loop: CASSYQTYYGPGDEQFF. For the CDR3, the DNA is TGTGCCAGCAGTTACCAGACGTACTACGGTCCGGGCGATGAGCAGTTCTTC.

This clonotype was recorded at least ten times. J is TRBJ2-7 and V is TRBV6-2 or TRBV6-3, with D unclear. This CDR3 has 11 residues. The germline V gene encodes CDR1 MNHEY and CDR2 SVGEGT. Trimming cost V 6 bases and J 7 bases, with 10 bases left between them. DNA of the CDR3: TGTGCCAGCAGGGCACCTAGGGAGCAGTACTTC. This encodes CASRAPREQYF.

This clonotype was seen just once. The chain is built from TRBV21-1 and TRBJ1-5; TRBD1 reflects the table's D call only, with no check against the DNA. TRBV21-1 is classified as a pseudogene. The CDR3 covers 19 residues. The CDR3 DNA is TGTGCCAGCAGCAAAGTGAGGTTCTCCCCACTGTGTAGCAATCAGCCCCAGCATTTT. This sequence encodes CASSKVRFSPLCSNQPQHF.

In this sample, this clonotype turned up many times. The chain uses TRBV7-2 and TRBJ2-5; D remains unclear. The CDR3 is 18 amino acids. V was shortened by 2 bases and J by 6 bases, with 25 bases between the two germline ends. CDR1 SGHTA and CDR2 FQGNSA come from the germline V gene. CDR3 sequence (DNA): TGTGCCAGCAGCTTAAGTTTTTCAGGTCTTCCCTCCTCGCAGACCCAGTACTTC. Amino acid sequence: CASSLSFSGLPSSQTQYF.

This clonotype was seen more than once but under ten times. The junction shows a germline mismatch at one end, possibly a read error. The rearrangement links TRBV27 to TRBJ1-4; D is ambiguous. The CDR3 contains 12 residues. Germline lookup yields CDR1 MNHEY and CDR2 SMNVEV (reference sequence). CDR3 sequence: CASSLPNEKLFF. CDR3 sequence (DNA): TGTGCTAGCAGTTTACCTAATGAAAAACTGTTTTTT. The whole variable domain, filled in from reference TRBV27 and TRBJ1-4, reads EAQVTQNPRYLITVTGKKLTVTCSQNMNHEYMSWYRQDPGLGLRQIYYSMNVEVTDKGDVPEGYKVSRKEKRNFPLILESPSPNQTSLYFCASSLPNEKLFFGSGTQLSVL.

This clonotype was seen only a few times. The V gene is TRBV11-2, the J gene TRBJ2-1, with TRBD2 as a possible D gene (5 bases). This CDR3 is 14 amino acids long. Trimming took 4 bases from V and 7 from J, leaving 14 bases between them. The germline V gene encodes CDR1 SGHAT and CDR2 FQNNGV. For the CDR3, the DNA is TGTGCCAGCAGCTCTAGGCGGGTAGGGAATGAGCAGTTCTTC. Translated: CASSSRRVGNEQFF. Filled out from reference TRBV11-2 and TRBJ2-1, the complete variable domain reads EAGVAQSPRYKIIEKRQSVAFWCNPISGHATLYWYQQILGQGPKLLIQFQNNGVVDDSQLPKDRFSAERLKGVDSTLKIQPAKLEDSAVYLCASSSRRVGNEQFFGPGTRLTVL.

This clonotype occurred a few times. The chain's CDR3 is CASSQDMDGRGTDTQYF. The CDR3 DNA sequence: TGTGCCAGCAGCCAAGATATGGACGGCAGGGGCACAGATACGCAGTATTTT. The chain joins TRBV3-1 to TRBJ2-3; D is possibly TRBD1 (5 bases). Trimming left V 0 bases short and J 1 base short, with 14 bases between. There are 17 residues in the CDR3. Germline V lookup: CDR1 LGHDT, CDR2 YNNKEL (reference sequence).

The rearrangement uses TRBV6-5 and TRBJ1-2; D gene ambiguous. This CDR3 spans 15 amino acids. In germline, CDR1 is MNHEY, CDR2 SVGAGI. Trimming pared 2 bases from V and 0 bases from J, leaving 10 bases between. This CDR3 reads CASSYTQSPNYGYTF. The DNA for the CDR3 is TGTGCCAGCAGTTACACACAGAGTCCTAACTATGGCTACACCTTC.

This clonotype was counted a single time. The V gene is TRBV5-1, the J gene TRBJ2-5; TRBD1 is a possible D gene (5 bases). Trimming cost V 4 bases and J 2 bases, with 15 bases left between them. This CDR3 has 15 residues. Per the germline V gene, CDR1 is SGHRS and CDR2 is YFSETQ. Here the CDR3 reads CASSPRTNNQETQYF. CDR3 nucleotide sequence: TGCGCCAGCAGCCCCAGGACAAACAATCAAGAGACCCAGTACTTC.

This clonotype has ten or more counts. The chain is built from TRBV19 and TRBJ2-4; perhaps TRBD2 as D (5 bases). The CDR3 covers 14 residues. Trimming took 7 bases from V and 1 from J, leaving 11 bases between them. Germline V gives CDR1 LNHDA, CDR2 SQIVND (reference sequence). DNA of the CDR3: TGTGCCAGTAAACTAGAGTGGGCCAAAAACATTCAGTACTTC. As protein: CASKLEWAKNIQYF.

The CDR3 nucleotides are TGTGCCAGCAGTCGGAGGGGGGGGATCTACAATGAGCAGTTCTTC. This gives the protein CASSRRGGIYNEQFF. The genes are TRBV12-3 or TRBV12-4 and TRBJ2-1, with D tentatively TRBD2 (7 bases). This CDR3 is built from 15 residues. V was clipped by 5 bases and J by 3 bases, with 14 bases between them.

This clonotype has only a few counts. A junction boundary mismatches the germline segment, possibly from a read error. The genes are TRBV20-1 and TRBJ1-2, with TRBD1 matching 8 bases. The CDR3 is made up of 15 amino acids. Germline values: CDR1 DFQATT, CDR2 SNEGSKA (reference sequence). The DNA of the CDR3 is TGCAGTGCTGGAGATCTTGACAGGGGTAACTATGGCTACACCTTC. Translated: CSAGDLDRGNYGYTF.

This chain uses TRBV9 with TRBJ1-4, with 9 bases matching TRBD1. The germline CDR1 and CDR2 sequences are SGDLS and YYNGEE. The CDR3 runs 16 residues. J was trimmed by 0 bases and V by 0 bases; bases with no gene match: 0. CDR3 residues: CASSVGDRATNEKLFF. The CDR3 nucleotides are TGTGCCAGCAGCGTAGGGGACAGGGCAACTAATGAAAAACTGTTTTTT.

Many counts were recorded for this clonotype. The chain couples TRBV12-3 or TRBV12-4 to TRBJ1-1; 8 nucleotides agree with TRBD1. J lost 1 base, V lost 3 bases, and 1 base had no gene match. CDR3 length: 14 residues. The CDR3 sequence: CASSFQGANTEAFF. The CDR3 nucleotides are TGTGCCAGCAGTTTCCAGGGGGCGAACACTGAAGCTTTCTTT.

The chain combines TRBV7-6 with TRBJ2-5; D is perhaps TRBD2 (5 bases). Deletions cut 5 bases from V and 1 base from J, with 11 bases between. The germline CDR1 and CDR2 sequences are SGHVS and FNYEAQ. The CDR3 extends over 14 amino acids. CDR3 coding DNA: TGTGCCAGCAGCATTTTCCGGGGCCAAGAGACCCAGTACTTC. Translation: CASSIFRGQETQYF.

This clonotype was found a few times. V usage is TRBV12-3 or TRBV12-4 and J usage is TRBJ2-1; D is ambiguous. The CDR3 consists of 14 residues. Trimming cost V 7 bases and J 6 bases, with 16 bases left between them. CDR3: CASNFRESGNEQFF. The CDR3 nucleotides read TGTGCCAGCAACTTTAGAGAGTCTGGCAATGAGCAGTTCTTC.

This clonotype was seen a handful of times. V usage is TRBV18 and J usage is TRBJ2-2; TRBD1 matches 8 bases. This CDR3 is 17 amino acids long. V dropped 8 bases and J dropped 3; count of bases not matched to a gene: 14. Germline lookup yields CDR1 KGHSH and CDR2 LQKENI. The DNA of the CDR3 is TGTGCCAGCCTAACCGGACAGGGCAGTAAGGACACCGGGGAGCTGTTTTTT. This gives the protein CASLTGQGSKDTGELFF.

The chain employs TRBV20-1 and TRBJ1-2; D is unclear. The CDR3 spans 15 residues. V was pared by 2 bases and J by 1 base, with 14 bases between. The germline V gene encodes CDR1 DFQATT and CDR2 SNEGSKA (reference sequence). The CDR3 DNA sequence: TGCAGTGCTAGATATTCGTCAGAGATTAACTATGGCTACACCTTC. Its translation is CSARYSSEINYGYTF.